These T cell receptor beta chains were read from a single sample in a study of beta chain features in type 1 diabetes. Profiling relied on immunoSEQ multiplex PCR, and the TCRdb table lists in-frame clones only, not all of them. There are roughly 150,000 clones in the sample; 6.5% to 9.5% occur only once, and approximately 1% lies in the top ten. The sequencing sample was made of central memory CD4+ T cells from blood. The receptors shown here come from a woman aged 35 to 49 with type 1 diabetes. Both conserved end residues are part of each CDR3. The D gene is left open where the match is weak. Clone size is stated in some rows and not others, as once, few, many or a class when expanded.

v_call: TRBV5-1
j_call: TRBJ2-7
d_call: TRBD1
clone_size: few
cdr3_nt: TGCGCCAGCTCCACACAGGGACAGCCTAAATACGAGCAGTACTTC
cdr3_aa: CASSTQGQPKYEQYF

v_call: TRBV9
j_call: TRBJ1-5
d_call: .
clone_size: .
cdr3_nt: TGTGCCAGCAGCACCCAACAAGATCAGCCCCAGCATTTT
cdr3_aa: CASSTQQDQPQHF

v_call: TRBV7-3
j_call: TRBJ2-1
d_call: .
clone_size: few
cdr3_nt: TGTGCCAGCAGCTTAAATGGAGATGAGCAGTTCTTC
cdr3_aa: CASSLNGDEQFF

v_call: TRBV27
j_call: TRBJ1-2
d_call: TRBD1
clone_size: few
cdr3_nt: TGTGCCACTCGGACAGGTTCCCCGGTGGATGGCTACACCTTC
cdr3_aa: CATRTGSPVDGYTF

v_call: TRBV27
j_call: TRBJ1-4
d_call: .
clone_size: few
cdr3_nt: TGTGCCAGCAGTTTAAGGGGAAATGAAAAACTGTTTTTT
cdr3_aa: CASSLRGNEKLFF

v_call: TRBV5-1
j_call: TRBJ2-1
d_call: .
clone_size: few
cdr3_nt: TGCGCCAGCAGTCAGGGAAGTGACAATGAGCAGTTCTTC
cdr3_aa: CASSQGSDNEQFF

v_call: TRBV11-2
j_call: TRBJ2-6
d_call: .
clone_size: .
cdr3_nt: TGTGCCAGCAGCTTACACTCTGGGGCCAACGTCCTGACTTTC
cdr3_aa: CASSLHSGANVLTF

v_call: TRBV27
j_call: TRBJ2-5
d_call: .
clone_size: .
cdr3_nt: TGTGCCAGCAGGTCGACAGGAGGAGAGACCCAGTACTTC
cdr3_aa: CASRSTGGETQYF

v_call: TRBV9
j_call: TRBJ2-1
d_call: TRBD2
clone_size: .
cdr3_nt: TGTGCCAGCAGCCCCCGCTTGCAGGGGACTAGCGGGCCCTACTATGAGCAGTTCTTC
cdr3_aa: CASSPRLQGTSGPYYEQFF

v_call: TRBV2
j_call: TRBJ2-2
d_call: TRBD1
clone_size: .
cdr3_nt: TGTGCCAGCAGCGGACAGGGTGCGCGGTCGGGCACCGGGGAGCTGTTTTTT
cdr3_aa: CASSGQGARSGTGELFF

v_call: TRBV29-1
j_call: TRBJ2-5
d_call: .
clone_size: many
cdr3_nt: TGCAGCGCAGGGCCACAGCTGAACCAAGAGACCCAGTACTTC
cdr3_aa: CSAGPQLNQETQYF

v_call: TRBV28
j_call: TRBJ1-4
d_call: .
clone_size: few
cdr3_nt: TGTGCCAGCAGTTTATCAACGTCCTATAATGAAAAACTGTTTTTT
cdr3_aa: CASSLSTSYNEKLFF

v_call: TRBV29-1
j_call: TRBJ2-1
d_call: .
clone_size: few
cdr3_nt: TGCAGCGTTGTGGGGGGGCTAGCGTCCTACAATGAGCAGTTCTTC
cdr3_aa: CSVVGGLASYNEQFF

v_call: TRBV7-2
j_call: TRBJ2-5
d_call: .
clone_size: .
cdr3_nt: TGTGCCAGCAGACAGGGCCCCCTCCAAGAGACCCAGTACTTC
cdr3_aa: CASRQGPLQETQYF

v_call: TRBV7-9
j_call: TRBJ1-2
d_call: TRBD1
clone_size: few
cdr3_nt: TGTGCCAGCAGCTCCGCCCCTGACAGGGTGAACTATGGCTACACCTTC
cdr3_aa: CASSSAPDRVNYGYTF

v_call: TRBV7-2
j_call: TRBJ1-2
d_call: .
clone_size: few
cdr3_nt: TGTGCCAGCAGCTTGGGTGGGAGGTCAAGAGAAGGCTACACCTTC
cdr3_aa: CASSLGGRSREGYTF

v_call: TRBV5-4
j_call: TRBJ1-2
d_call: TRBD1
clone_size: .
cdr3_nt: TGTGCCAGCAGCCTATGGGACAGGGATGGCTACACCTTC
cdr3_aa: CASSLWDRDGYTF

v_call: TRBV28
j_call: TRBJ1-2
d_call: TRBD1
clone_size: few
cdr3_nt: TGTGCCAGCAGTTCACCGGGACAGGGTCGAGGTGGCTACACCTTC
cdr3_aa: CASSSPGQGRGGYTF

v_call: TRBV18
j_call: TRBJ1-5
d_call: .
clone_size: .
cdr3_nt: TGTGCCAGCTCACTACAGCGCAATCAGCCCCAGCATTTT
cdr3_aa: CASSLQRNQPQHF

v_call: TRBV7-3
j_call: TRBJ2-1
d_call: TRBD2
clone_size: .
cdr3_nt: TGTGCCAGCAGCTTAAGTGGGGGGGGGACGTACCGTTTCAATGAGCAGTTCTTC
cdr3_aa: CASSLSGGGTYRFNEQFF

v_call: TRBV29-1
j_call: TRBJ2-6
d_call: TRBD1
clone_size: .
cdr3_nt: TGCAGCGTCTGGACAGGGGGTGCATCTGGGGCCAACGTCCTGACTTTC
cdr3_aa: CSVWTGGASGANVLTF

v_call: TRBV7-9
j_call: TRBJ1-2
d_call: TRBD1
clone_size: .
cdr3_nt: TGTGCCAGCAGCGCGCCGGGACAGGGGGCGAAGGGCTACACCTTC
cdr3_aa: CASSAPGQGAKGYTF

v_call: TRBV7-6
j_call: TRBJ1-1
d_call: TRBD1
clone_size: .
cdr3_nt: TGTGCCAGCAGCTTGGGTCCTAGACAGGGCAGTGAAGCTTTCTTT
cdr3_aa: CASSLGPRQGSEAFF

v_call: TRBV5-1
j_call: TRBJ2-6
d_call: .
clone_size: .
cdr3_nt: TGCGCCAGCAGCTTATCTCCAGGATCCTCTGGGGCCAACGTCCTGACTTTC
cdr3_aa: CASSLSPGSSGANVLTF

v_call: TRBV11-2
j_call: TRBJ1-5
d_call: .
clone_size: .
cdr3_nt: TGTGCCAGCAGCTTAGGAAATGAACAAACCCTTCCCCAGCATTTT
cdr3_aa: CASSLGNEQTLPQHF

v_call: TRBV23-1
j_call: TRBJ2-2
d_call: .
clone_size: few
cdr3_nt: TGCGCCAGCAGTCAATCCCCCAGGGGCATGTGGGGGGAGCTGTTTTTT
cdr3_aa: CASSQSPRGMWGELFF

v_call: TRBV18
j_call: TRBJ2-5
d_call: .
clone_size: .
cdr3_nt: TGTGCCAGCTCAATACGGGGACAAGAGACCCAGTACTTC
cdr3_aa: CASSIRGQETQYF

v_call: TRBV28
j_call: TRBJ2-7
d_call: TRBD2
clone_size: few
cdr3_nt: TGTGCCAGCACCCTGGCGGGGGGGAGCGAGCAGTACTTC
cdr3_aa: CASTLAGGSEQYF

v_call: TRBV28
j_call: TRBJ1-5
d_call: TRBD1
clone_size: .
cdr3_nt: TGTGCCAGCAGTTTGACAGGGAGGATTTTTGCCCAGCATTTT
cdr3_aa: CASSLTGRIFAQHF

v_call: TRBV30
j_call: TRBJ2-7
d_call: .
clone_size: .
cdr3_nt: TGTGCCTGGAGTGTAGACATACAATACGAGCAGTACTTC
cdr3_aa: CAWSVDIQYEQYF

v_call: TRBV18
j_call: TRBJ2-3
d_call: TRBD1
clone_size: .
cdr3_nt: TGTGCCAGCTCACGGGACAGGGGAACAGATACGCAGTATTTT
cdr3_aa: CASSRDRGTDTQYF

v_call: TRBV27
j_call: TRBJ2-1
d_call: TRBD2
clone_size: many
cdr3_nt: TGTGCCAGCAGACCAGAGCGGGGGGGCCAGGTGTTCTTC
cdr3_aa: CASRPERGGQVFF